This T cell receptor (beta chain) was recovered during a study of Ad26.COV2.S vaccination and SARS-CoV-2 variants. Overall study context: A COV1001 Ad26.COV2.S trial-arm participant provided the sample. Dosing was one shot or two shots 56 days apart. Study-wide points: Similar non-spike TCR breadth was seen in vaccine and placebo recipients. Substantial breadth was reported for post-vaccination spike-specific CD8+ and CD4+ T cells.

As for treatment: around 19 received Ad26.COV2.S at low or high dose, single or two shots; about 5 received placebo; per-sample allocation not given. On day 63 after the first injection, vaccine and placebo recipients gave samples. The CDR3 loop spans 14 amino acids. Per the germline V gene, CDR1 is MGHDK and CDR2 is SYGVNS. Trimming pared 2 bases from V and 8 bases from J, leaving 13 bases between. The repertoire was sequenced with immunoSEQ multiplex PCR; TCRdb's copy has only in-frame clones and lacks some. The table records under 500,000 clones, over 80% of them present only once. On this clone itself: No antigen is known for it.

The V and J genes are TRBV25-1 and TRBJ2-1, with D possibly matching TRBD1 (6 bases). This receptor was obtained from a person between 18 and 60 years old who received the Ad26.COV2.S COVID-19 vaccine or a placebo. This material consisted of peripheral blood, taken in a trial of Ad26.COV2.S vaccine versus placebo. In nucleotides, the CDR3 is TGTGCCAGCAGTGAAGGGCAGGGGTTTGATGAGCAGTTCTTC. This gives the protein CASSEGQGFDEQFF.